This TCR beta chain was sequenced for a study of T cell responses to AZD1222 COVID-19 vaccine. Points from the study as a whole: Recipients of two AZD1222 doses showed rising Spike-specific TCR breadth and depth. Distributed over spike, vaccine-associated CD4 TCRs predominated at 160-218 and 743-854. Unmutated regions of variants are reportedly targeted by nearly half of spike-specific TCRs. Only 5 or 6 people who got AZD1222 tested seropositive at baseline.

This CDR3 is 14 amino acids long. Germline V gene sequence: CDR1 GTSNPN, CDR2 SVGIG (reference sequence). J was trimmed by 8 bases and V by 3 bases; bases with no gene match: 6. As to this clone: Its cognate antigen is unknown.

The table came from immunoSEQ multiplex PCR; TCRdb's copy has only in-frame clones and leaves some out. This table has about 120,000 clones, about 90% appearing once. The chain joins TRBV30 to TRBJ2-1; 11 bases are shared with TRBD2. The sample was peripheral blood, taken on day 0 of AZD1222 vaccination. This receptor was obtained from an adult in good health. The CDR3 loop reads CAWSQTSGKYEQFF. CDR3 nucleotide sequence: TGTGCCTGGAGCCAGACTAGCGGGAAGTATGAGCAGTTCTTC.